This T cell receptor beta chain was sequenced during a study of high-grade serous ovarian cancer treatment subgroups. Comment on this clone: Its antigen is undetermined.

Study results and caveats: Clonal relatedness tracked neoantigen level, and by trend copy number and mutation load. The analyses considered CDR3 and ignored CDR1 and CDR2.

The tumor samples were collected prior to definitive surgery or chemotherapy. Libraries were prepared by immunoSEQ multiplex PCR; TCRdb keeps only in-frame clonotypes and omits some of them. The sample records 7,500 or so clones, about three quarters being singletons. Unmatched junction bases numbered 6, after V lost 6 bases and J lost 8 bases. Per the germline V gene, CDR1 is MNHEY and CDR2 is SMNVEV (reference sequence). CDR3 size: 12 residues. The sample was tumor tissue. This chain joins TRBV27 and TRBJ1-2; 7 bases agree with TRBD1. This TCR was recovered from a human donor with high-grade serous ovarian cancer. In DNA, the CDR3 is TGTGCCAGCAGACAGGGGAAGGGCGGCTACACCTTC. This encodes CASRQGKGGYTF.